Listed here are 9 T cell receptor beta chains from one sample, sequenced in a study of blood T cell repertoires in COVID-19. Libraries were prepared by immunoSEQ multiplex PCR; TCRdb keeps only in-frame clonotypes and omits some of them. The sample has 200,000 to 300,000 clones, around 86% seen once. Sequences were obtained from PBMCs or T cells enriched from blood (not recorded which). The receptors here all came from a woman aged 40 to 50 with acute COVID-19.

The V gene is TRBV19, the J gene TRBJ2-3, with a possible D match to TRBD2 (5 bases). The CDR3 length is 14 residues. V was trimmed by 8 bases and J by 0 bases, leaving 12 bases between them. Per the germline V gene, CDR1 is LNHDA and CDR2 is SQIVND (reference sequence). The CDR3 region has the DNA TGTGCCAGTCGAAGCCGAGGGAGCACAGATACGCAGTATTTT. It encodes CASRSRGSTDTQYF.

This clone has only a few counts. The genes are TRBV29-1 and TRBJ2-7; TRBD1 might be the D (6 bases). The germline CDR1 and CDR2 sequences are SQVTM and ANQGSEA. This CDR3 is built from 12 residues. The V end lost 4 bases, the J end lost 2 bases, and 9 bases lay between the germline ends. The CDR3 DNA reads TGCAGCGTTGGCCCAGGGGCCTACGAGCAGTACTTC. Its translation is CSVGPGAYEQYF.

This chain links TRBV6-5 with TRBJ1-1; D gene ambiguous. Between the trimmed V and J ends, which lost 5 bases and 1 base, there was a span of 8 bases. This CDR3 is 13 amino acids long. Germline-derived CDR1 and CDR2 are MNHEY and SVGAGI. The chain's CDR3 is CASSRQANTEAFF. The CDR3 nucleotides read TGTGCCAGCAGTCGGCAGGCGAACACTGAAGCTTTCTTT.

The CDR3 protein is CASSLDPAGVVGELFF. CDR3 in DNA: TGTGCCAGCAGCTTGGATCCAGCGGGAGTGGTCGGGGAGCTGTTTTTT. V gene TRBV5-4 combines with J gene TRBJ2-2; 8 bases line up with TRBD2. Germline V CDR1 and CDR2: SGHNT, YYREEE (reference sequence). The CDR3 totals 16 residues. V trimming: 0 bases; J trimming: 7 bases; junction bases outside the gene matches: 8.

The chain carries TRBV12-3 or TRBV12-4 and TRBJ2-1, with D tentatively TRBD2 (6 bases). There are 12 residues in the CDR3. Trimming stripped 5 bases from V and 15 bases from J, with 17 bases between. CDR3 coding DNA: TGTGCCAGCAGTGGCGGGACTCAAAATCGGTTCTTC. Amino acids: CASSGGTQNRFF.

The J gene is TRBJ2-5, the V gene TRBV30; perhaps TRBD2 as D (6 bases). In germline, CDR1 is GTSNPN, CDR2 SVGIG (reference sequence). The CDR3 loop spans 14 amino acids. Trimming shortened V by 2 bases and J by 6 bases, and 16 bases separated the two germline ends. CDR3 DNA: TGTGCCTGGAGTACCGGGGCGGGAATAAAGACCCAGTACTTC. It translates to CAWSTGAGIKTQYF.

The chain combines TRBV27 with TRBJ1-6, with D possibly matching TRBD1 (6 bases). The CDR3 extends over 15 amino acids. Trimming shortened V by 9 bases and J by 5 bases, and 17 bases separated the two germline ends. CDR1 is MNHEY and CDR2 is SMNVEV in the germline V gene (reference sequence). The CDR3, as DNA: TGTGCCAGATGCCCCGACAGGTGGGATAATTCACCCCTCCACTTT. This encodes CARCPDRWDNSPLHF.

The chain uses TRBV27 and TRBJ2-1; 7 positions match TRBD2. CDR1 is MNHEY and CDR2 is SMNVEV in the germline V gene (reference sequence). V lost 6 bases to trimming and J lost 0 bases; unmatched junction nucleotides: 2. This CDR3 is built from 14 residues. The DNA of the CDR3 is TGTGCCAGCAGGCGGGGGAGCTCCTACAATGAGCAGTTCTTC. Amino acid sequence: CASRRGSSYNEQFF.

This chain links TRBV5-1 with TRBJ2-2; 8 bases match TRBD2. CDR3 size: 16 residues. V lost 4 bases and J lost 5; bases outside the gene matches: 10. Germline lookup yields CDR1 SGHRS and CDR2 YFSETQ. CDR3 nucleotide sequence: TGCGCCAGCAGCAGAGAGGCGGGACTAGGAACCGGGGAGCTGTTTTTT. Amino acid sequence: CASSREAGLGTGELFF. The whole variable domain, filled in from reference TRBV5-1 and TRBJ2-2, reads KAGVTQTPRYLIKTRGQQVTLSCSPISGHRSVSWYQQTPGQGLQFLFEYFSETQRNKGNFPGRFSGRQFSNSRSEMNVSTLELGDSALYLCASSREAGLGTGELFFGEGSRLTVL.